This section outlines one T cell receptor (beta chain) sequence together with its context. Its target is not known. TCRdb's table, derived via immunoSEQ multiplex PCR, lists solely in-frame clones and lacks some. The table records some 180,000 clones, approximately 92% of them present only once. Germline V CDR1 and CDR2: SGHAT, FQDESV (reference sequence). The CDR3 length is 13 residues. The V gene lost 5 bases and the J gene lost 0 bases, with 4 bases spanning the gap. The record originates from a study of T cell responses to AZD1222 COVID-19 vaccine. Overall study findings and caveats: Nearly half of spike-specific TCRs reportedly go after variant regions that carry no mutations. CD4 TCRs associated with vaccination spanned spike, dominating at 160-218 and 743-854. White British ancestry dominated among donors, who included more females, and clonal diversity was possibly underestimated.

This chain joins TRBV11-1 and TRBJ1-4, with D unresolved. Source: peripheral blood, taken 28 days after the second dose of the MenACWY control vaccine. This clonotype was sampled from an adult who received the MenACWY meningococcal vaccine as a control. The CDR3 loop is CASSDSTNEKLFF. The CDR3 DNA is TGTGCCAGCAGCGATTCAACTAATGAAAAACTGTTTTTT.